The present TCR beta chain was sequenced within a study of blood T cell repertoires in COVID-19. At the level of the study: Donors in the United States, Italy and Spain gave samples during acute or convalescent COVID-19. The cDNA or gDNA used as material had been derived from T cells, B-cell-depleted T cells, or PBMCs.

As handled by the study authors: Amplification with reference gene primers provided the estimates of nucleated cell counts. Profiled with immunoSEQ multiplex PCR; TCRdb holds only in-frame clones, not every one. The DNA gave D and trimming, while V, J and clone size come from that table. The sample carries about 270,000 clones, 80% to 90% recorded once. The germline V gene encodes CDR1 MNHNS and CDR2 SASEGT. The J segment lost 12 bases and the V segment lost 3 bases, leaving 12 bases of the junction unmatched. This CDR3 region has 14 residues. The clonotype originates from a woman in her 70s with acute or convalescent COVID-19. The chain recombines TRBV6-1 with TRBJ2-7; 9 bases match TRBD1. The specimen was peripheral blood. This CDR3 reads CASSDLPGQGQGYF. For the CDR3, the DNA is TGTGCCAGCAGTGACCTCCCGGGACAGGGACAAGGGTACTTC.